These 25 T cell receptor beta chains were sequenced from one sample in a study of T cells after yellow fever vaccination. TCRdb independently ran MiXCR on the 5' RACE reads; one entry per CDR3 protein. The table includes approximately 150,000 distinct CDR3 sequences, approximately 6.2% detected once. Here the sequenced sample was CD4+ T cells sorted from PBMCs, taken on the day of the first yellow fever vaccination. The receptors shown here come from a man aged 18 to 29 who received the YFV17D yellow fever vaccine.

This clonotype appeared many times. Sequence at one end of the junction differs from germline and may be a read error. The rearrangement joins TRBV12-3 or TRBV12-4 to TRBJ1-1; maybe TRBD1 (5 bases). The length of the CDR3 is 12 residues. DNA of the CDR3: TGCGCCAGCAGCCCGGGGGGGACGGAAGCTTTCTTT. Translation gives CASSPGGTEAFF.

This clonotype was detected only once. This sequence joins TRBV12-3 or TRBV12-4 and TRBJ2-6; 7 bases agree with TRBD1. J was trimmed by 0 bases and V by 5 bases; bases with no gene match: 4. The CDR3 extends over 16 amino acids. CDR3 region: CASSPGTVSGANVLTF. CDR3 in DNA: TGTGCCAGCAGTCCCGGGACAGTCTCTGGGGCCAACGTCCTGACTTTC.

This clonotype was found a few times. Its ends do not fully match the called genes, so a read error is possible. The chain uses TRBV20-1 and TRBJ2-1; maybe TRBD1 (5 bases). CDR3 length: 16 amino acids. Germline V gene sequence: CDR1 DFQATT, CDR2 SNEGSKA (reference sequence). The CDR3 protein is CTARDGGASSYNEQFF. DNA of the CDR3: TGCACTGCTAGAGATGGTGGGGCAAGCTCCTACAATGAGCAGTTCTTC.

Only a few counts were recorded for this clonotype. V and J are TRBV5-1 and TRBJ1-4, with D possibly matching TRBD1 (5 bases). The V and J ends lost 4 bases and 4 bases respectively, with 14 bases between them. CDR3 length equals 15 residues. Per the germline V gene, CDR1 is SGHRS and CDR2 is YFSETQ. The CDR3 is CASSPGAGSNEKLFF. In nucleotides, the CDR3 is TGCGCCAGCAGCCCCGGGGCGGGTAGTAATGAAAAACTGTTTTTT.

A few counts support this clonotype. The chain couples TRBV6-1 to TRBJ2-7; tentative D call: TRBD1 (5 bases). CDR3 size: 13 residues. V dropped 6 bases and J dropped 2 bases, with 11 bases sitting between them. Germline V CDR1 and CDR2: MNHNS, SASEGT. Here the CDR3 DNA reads TGTGCCAGCAGAATAACAGGAACCTACGAGCAGTACTTC. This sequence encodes CASRITGTYEQYF.

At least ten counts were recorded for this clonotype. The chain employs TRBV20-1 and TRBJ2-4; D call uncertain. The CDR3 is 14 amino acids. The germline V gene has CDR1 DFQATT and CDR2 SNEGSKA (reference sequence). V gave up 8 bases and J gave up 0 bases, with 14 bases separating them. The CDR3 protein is CSSKSLLAKNIQYF. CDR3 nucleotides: TGCAGTTCAAAGTCCCTCCTAGCCAAAAACATTCAGTACTTC.

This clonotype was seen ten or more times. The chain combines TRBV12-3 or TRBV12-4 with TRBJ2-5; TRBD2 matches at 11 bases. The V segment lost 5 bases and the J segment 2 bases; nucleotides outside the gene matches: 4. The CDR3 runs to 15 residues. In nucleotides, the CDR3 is TGTGCCAGCAGTACATGGACTAGCGGGCAAGAGACCCAGTACTTC. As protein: CASSTWTSGQETQYF.

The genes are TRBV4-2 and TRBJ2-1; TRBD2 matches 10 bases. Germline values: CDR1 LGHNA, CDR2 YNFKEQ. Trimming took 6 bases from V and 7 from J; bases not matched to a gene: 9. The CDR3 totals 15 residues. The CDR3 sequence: CASSPRTSGENEQFF. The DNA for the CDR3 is TGTGCCAGCAGTCCCCGGACTAGCGGCGAAAATGAGCAGTTCTTC.

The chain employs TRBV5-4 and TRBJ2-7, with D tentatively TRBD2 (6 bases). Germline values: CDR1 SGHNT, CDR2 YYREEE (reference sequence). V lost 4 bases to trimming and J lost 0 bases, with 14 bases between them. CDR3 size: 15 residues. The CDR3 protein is CASSTPGRLSYEQYF. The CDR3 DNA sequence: TGTGCCAGCAGCACCCCGGGGAGGCTCTCCTACGAGCAGTACTTC.

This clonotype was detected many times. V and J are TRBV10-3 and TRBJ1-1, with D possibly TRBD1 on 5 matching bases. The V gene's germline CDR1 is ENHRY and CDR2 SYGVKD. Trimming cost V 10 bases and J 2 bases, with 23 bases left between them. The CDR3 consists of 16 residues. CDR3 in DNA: TGTGCCAGCAAATTGGGACGGGGGATCAATAACACTGAAGCTTTCTTT. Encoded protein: CASKLGRGINNTEAFF.

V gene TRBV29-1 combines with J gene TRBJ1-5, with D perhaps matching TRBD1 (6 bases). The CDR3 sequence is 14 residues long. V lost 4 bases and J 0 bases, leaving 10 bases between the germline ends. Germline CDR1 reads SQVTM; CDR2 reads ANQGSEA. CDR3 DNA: TGCAGCGTTGCCTGGGGGCTTAGCAATCAGCCCCAGCATTTT. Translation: CSVAWGLSNQPQHF.

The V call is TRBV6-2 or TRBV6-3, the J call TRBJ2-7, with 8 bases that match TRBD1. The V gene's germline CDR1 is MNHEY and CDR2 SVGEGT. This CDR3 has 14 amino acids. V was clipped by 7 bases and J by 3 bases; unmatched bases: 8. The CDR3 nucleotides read TGTGCCAGCAATGACAGGGGTAACCTCTACGAGCAGTACTTC. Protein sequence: CASNDRGNLYEQYF.

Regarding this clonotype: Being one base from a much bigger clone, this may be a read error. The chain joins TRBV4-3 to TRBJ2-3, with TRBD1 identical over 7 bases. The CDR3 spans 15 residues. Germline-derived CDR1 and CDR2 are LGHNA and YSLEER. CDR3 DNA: TGCGGCAGCAGCCCTATACAGGGGTCCACAGATACGCAGTATTTT. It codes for CGSSPIQGSTDTQYF.

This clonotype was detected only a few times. The CDR3 loop is CASSSQVLSTEAFF. Written as DNA, the CDR3 is TGTGCCAGCAGTTCACAGGTCCTTTCCACTGAAGCTTTCTTT. The chain combines TRBV12-3 or TRBV12-4 with TRBJ1-1; possible D gene TRBD1, 5 bases. Trimming stripped 4 bases from V and 4 bases from J, with 13 bases between. The CDR3 sequence is 14 residues long.

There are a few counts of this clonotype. Here the CDR3 reads CASSFRDRAYTGELFF. The CDR3 region has the DNA TGTGCCAGCAGCTTTCGAGACAGAGCTTACACCGGGGAGCTGTTTTTT. V usage is TRBV7-9 and J usage is TRBJ2-2, with TRBD1 as a possible D gene (5 bases). Trimming shortened V by 3 bases and J by 3 bases, and 14 bases separated the two germline ends. Germline CDR1 SEHNR, CDR2 FQNEAQ (reference sequence). The CDR3 length is 16 residues.

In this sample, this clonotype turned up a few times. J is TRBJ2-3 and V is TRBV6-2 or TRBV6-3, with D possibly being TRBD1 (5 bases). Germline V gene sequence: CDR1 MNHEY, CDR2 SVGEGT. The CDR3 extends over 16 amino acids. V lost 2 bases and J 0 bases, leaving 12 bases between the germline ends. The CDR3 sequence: CASSYPRAPSTDTQYF. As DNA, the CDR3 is TGTGCCAGCAGTTACCCCAGGGCCCCTAGCACAGATACGCAGTATTTT.

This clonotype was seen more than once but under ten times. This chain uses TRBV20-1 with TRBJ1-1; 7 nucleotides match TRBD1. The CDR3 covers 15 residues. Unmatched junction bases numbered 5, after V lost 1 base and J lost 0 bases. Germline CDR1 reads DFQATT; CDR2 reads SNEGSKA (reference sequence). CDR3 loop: CSARVPGTVNTEAFF. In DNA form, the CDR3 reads TGCAGTGCTAGAGTCCCTGGGACAGTGAACACTGAAGCTTTCTTT.

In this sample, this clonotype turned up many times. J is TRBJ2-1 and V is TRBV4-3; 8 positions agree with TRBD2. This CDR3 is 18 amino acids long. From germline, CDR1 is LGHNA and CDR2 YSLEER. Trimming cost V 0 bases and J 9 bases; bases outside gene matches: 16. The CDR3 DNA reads TGCGCCAGCAGCCAAGAGTTGGGCGGGGGGACGACTGGCGGTGAGCAGTTCTTC. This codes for CASSQELGGGTTGGEQFF.

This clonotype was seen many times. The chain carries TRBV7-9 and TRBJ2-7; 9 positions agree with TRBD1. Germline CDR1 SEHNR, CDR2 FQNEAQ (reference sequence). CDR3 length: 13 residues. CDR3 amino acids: CARTGTGYTEQYF. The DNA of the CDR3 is TGTGCTAGGACGGGGACAGGGTATACCGAGCAGTACTTC.

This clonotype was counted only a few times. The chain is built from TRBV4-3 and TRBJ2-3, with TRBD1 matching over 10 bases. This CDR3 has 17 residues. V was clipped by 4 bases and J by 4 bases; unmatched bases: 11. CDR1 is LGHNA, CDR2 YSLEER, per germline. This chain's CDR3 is CASSRFRDRGGADTQYF. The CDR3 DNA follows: TGCGCCAGCAGCCGGTTCCGGGACAGGGGAGGTGCAGATACGCAGTATTTT.

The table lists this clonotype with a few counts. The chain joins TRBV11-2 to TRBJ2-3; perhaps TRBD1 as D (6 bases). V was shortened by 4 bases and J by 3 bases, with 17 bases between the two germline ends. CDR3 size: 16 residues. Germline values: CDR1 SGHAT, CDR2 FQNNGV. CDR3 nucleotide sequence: TGTGCCAGCAGCTCCCGCAAAACAGGGACGACAGATACGCAGTATTTT. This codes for CASSSRKTGTTDTQYF. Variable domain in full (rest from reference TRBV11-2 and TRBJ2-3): EAGVAQSPRYKIIEKRQSVAFWCNPISGHATLYWYQQILGQGPKLLIQFQNNGVVDDSQLPKDRFSAERLKGVDSTLKIQPAKLEDSAVYLCASSSRKTGTTDTQYFGPGTRLTVL.

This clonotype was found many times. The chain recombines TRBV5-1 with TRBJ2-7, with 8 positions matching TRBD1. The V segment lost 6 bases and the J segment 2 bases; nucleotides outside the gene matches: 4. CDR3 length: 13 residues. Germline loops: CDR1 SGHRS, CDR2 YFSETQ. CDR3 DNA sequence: TGCGCCAGCAACCGGGACAGGACCTACGAGCAGTACTTC. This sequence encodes CASNRDRTYEQYF.

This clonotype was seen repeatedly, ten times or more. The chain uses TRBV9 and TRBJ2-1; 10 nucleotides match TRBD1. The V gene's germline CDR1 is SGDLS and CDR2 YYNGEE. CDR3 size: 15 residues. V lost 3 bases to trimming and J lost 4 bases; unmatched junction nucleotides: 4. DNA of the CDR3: TGTGCCAGCAGCGCCCGACAGGGGGCGTACAATGAGCAGTTCTTC. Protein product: CASSARQGAYNEQFF.

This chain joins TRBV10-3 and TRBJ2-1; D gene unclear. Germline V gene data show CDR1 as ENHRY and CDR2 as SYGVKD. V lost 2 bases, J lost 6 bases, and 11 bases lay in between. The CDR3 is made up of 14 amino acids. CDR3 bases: TGTGCCATCAGTGAGATCTGGGGATTCAATGAGCAGTTCTTC. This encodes CAISEIWGFNEQFF.

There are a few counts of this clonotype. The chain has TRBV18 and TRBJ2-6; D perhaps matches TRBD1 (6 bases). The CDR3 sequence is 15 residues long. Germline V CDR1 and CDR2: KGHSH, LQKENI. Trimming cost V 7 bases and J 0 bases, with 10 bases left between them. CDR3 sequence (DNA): TGTGCCAGCTTCGTGGGGGCCTCTGGGGCCAACGTCCTGACTTTC. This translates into CASFVGASGANVLTF.